Below, 32 T cell receptor beta chains from the same sample are listed, as sequenced in a study of blood T cell repertoires in COVID-19 (dated by TCRdb to about 2020). The library was built by means of the immunoSEQ multiplex PCR assay. TCRdb carries this immuneACCESS record with in-frame sequences only. Its versions omit some clonotypes, under half of them owing to an unresolved V gene in the studies checked, with the rest unexplained. In this sample the table shows about 250,000 clones, roughly 84% of which occur a single time. The ten biggest clones cover less than 2% of the sample. Sequencing was done on a sample of peripheral blood. The receptors were sampled from a middle-aged woman who had recovered from COVID-19.

The V and J genes are TRBV28 and TRBJ1-6; D not resolved. The CDR3 sequence is 11 residues long. CDR1 is MDHEN, CDR2 SYDVKM, per germline. V gave up 8 bases and J gave up 7 bases, with 6 bases separating them. CDR3 bases: TGTGCCAGCTCCTCGAATTCACCCCTCCACTTT. This sequence encodes CASSSNSPLHF.

The chain is built from TRBV7-9 and TRBJ1-1; D might be TRBD1 (5 bases). Germline V gene sequence: CDR1 SEHNR, CDR2 FQNEAQ (reference sequence). The V end lost 5 bases, the J end lost 1 base, and 14 bases lay between the germline ends. The CDR3 is 15 amino acids. CDR3 bases: TGTGCCAGCAGCCCCTGGGGGGGTACGAACACTGAAGCTTTCTTT. It translates to CASSPWGGTNTEAFF. The full variable domain, its missing parts supplied by reference TRBV7-9 and TRBJ1-1, is DTGVSQNPRHKITKRGQNVTFRCDPISEHNRLYWYRQTLGQGPEFLTYFQNEAQLEKSRLLSDRFSAERPKGSFSTLEIQRTEQGDSAMYLCASSPWGGTNTEAFFGQGTRLTVV.

The J gene is TRBJ1-6, the V gene TRBV5-1; a weak D match, TRBD1 (6 bases). V lost 2 bases, J lost 3 bases, and 9 bases lay in between. Germline V CDR1 and CDR2: SGHRS, YFSETQ. The CDR3 extends over 15 amino acids. CDR3 DNA sequence: TGCGCCAGCAGCTTCCGGGACAACTATAATTCACCCCTCCACTTT. Translating it yields CASSFRDNYNSPLHF.

J is TRBJ1-1 and V is TRBV2, with 10 bases matching TRBD1. This CDR3 has 15 amino acids. From germline, CDR1 is SNHLY and CDR2 FYNNEI. The ends lost 7 bases at V and 0 bases at J; junction bases unmatched: 5. CDR3 amino acids: CASNGQGGMNTEAFF. CDR3 DNA: TGTGCCAGCAACGGACAGGGGGGCATGAACACTGAAGCTTTCTTT.

The CDR3 is CAISVGGIGEQYF. The DNA of the CDR3 is TGTGCCATCAGTGTGGGAGGAATCGGCGAGCAGTACTTC. The chain is built from TRBV10-3 and TRBJ2-7; D possibly corresponds to TRBD2 (6 bases). The CDR3 contains 13 residues. Germline values: CDR1 ENHRY, CDR2 SYGVKD. V gave up 4 bases and J gave up 6 bases, with 13 bases separating them.

The chain links TRBV20-1 to TRBJ2-7, with D possibly matching TRBD2 (5 bases). CDR3 length: 10 residues. The V gene lost 6 bases and the J gene lost 6 bases, with 9 bases spanning the gap. CDR1 is DFQATT and CDR2 is SNEGSKA in the germline V gene (reference sequence). CDR3 DNA: TGCAGTGCGAAACTAGTCGAGCAGTACTTC. It is translated as CSAKLVEQYF.

V and J are TRBV15 and TRBJ1-5, with 7 bases matching TRBD1. Germline V gives CDR1 LNHNV, CDR2 YYDKDF (reference sequence). V shed 0 bases and J 13 bases; nucleotides not matched to a gene: 3. This CDR3 comprises 12 residues. The CDR3 region has the DNA TGTGCCACCAGCAGAGATCCGGGACAGCAGCATTTT. Residues: CATSRDPGQQHF.

The chain has TRBV30 and TRBJ1-4; TRBD1 matches at 10 bases. The V gene's germline CDR1 is GTSNPN and CDR2 SVGIG (reference sequence). J was trimmed by 8 bases and V by 1 base; bases with no gene match: 4. This CDR3 region has 14 residues. CDR3 in amino acids: CAWSGGQGHEKLFF. In DNA form, the CDR3 reads TGTGCCTGGAGTGGGGGACAGGGGCACGAAAAACTGTTTTTT.

This clone was seen a single time. The rearrangement joins TRBV10-3 to TRBJ2-2, with TRBD2 identical over 10 bases. The germline V gene encodes CDR1 ENHRY and CDR2 SYGVKD. The CDR3 has 17 amino acids. The V gene end was trimmed by 4 bases and the J gene end by 4 bases; junction bases not matched to a gene: 9. CDR3 region: CAISGASGGPRTGELFF. The CDR3 bases are TGTGCCATCAGTGGGGCTAGCGGGGGCCCCCGCACCGGGGAGCTGTTTTTT.

Only a few counts were recorded for this clone. The chain is built from TRBV7-9 and TRBJ2-7; weak D call: TRBD1 (6 bases). Per the germline V gene, CDR1 is SEHNR and CDR2 is FQNEAQ (reference sequence). V shed 4 bases and J shed 6 bases, with 25 bases lying between them. CDR3 size: 17 residues. The CDR3 region has the DNA TGTGCCAGCAGCTCGATAAAGACAGGTCTTCGATTCTCCGAGCAGTACTTC. This translates into CASSSIKTGLRFSEQYF. The complete variable domain, with remaining parts taken from reference TRBV7-9 and TRBJ2-7, reads DTGVSQNPRHKITKRGQNVTFRCDPISEHNRLYWYRQTLGQGPEFLTYFQNEAQLEKSRLLSDRFSAERPKGSFSTLEIQRTEQGDSAMYLCASSSIKTGLRFSEQYFGPGTRLTVT.

The chain couples TRBV9 to TRBJ1-4; D unclear. Per the germline V gene, CDR1 is SGDLS and CDR2 is YYNGEE. The CDR3 has 14 amino acids. The V end was cut by 0 bases, the J end by 2 bases, with 5 bases between. CDR3 nucleotide sequence: TGTGCCAGCAGCGTAGCTTCTACTAATGAAAAACTGTTTTTT. This sequence encodes CASSVASTNEKLFF.

The chain is built from TRBV3-1 (or the pseudogene TRBV3-2) and TRBJ1-6; weak D call: TRBD1 (6 bases). CDR1 LGHDT and CDR2 YNNKEL come from the germline V gene (reference sequence). The CDR3 covers 15 residues. V shed 4 bases and J shed 6 bases, with 13 bases lying between them. The CDR3 DNA follows: TGTGCCAGCAGCCCCCAGGGAGGGGGTAATTCACCCCTCCACTTT. Amino acid sequence: CASSPQGGGNSPLHF.

The gene calls are TRBV7-2 and TRBJ1-3, with no clear D. Germline V gives CDR1 SGHTA, CDR2 FQGNSA. The V and J ends lost 2 bases and 0 bases respectively, with 5 bases between them. The CDR3 is 14 residues long. CDR3 protein: CASSLQISGNTIYF. CDR3 sequence (DNA): TGTGCCAGCAGCTTACAGATCTCTGGAAACACCATATATTTT.

The chain combines TRBV11-3 with TRBJ1-1, with D possibly TRBD1 on 5 matching bases. V gave up 5 bases and J gave up 5 bases, with 18 bases separating them. CDR3 length: 15 amino acids. Germline V gives CDR1 SGHNT, CDR2 YENEEA. CDR3 loop: CASSTGAVAWTEAFF. Here the CDR3 DNA reads TGTGCCAGCAGCACTGGGGCGGTAGCATGGACTGAAGCTTTCTTT.

The V call is TRBV5-1, the J call TRBJ1-2, with 10 bases identical to TRBD1. The CDR3 runs 15 residues. J was trimmed by 2 bases and V by 4 bases; bases with no gene match: 5. Germline V CDR1 and CDR2: SGHRS, YFSETQ. CDR3 in amino acids: CASSHGQGGNYGYTF. The DNA of the CDR3 is TGCGCCAGCAGCCATGGACAGGGGGGGAACTATGGCTACACCTTC.

The chain uses TRBV6-6 and TRBJ2-1; 10 positions match TRBD2. Germline V gene lookup returns CDR1 MNHNY and CDR2 SVGAGI (reference sequence). The CDR3 runs to 15 residues. V gave up 5 bases and J gave up 4 bases; unmatched junction bases: 5. DNA for the CDR3: TGTGCCAGCAGTAATAGCGGGGGGTCGTACAATGAGCAGTTCTTC. Its translation is CASSNSGGSYNEQFF.

This chain connects TRBV7-3 to TRBJ2-1, with 7 bases matching TRBD2. Germline CDR1 is SGHTA and CDR2 is FQGTGA. CDR3 size: 17 residues. The V segment lost 5 bases and the J segment 3 bases; nucleotides outside the gene matches: 13. The CDR3 loop is CASSPQVGGVLYNEQFF. DNA for the CDR3: TGTGCCAGCAGCCCCCAGGTGGGGGGGGTCCTCTACAATGAGCAGTTCTTC.

The chain links TRBV5-1 to TRBJ2-1, with 11 bases aligning to TRBD1. Per germline, CDR1 SGHRS and CDR2 YFSETQ. CDR3 size: 15 residues. After removal of 4 bases from V and 4 bases from J, the junction contained 4 bases not matched to a gene. The CDR3 bases are TGCGCCAGCAGCCCCGGGACAGGGGGTTACAATGAGCAGTTCTTC. This sequence encodes CASSPGTGGYNEQFF.

This chain uses TRBV9 with TRBJ2-1; 7 nucleotides agree with TRBD1. The CDR3 is 14 amino acids. After removal of 2 bases from V and 8 bases from J, the junction contained 7 bases not matched to a gene. CDR1 and CDR2 from the germline V gene are SGDLS and YYNGEE. The CDR3 reads CASSVGTAKYEQFF. The DNA of the CDR3 is TGTGCCAGCAGCGTGGGGACAGCGAAATATGAGCAGTTCTTC.

This clone was found once. The gene calls are TRBV29-1 and TRBJ1-2; 9 bases agree with TRBD1. The CDR3 is made up of 14 amino acids. The V gene's germline CDR1 is SQVTM and CDR2 ANQGSEA. J gave up 8 bases and V 2 bases, and 9 bases lay outside the gene matches. In nucleotides, the CDR3 is TGCAGCGTTGAACGGGACAGGGCCATTGGGGGCTACACCTTC. It yields the protein CSVERDRAIGGYTF.

The V call is TRBV3-1 (or the pseudogene TRBV3-2), the J call TRBJ1-2; D gene unclear. CDR3 length: 14 amino acids. The V gene's germline CDR1 is LGHDT and CDR2 YNNKEL (reference sequence). V gave up 4 bases and J gave up 5 bases, with 14 bases separating them. This chain's CDR3 is CASSLAEGGYGYTF. The CDR3 DNA reads as TGTGCCAGCAGCCTCGCCGAGGGTGGGTATGGCTACACCTTC.

CDR3 region: CASSLTSGASETQYF. The CDR3 DNA reads TGTGCCAGCAGCTTGACTAGCGGGGCTTCGGAGACCCAGTACTTC. The chain carries TRBV2 and TRBJ2-5; 11 bases agree with TRBD2. V lost 6 bases, J lost 5 bases, and 8 bases stayed unmatched. Germline-derived CDR1 and CDR2 are SNHLY and FYNNEI. This CDR3 is 15 amino acids long.

The rearrangement joins TRBV28 to TRBJ1-1; D may be TRBD1 (6 bases). V was pared by 8 bases and J by 1 base, with 11 bases between. In germline, CDR1 is MDHEN, CDR2 SYDVKM. CDR3 length: 13 residues. CDR3 DNA sequence: TGTGCCAGCGGGTACAGGGAGAACACTGAAGCTTTCTTT. It translates to CASGYRENTEAFF.

This clone was seen more than once but under ten times. The chain is built from TRBV5-1 and TRBJ2-7; TRBD1 matches at 11 bases. The germline V gene encodes CDR1 SGHRS and CDR2 YFSETQ. After removal of 7 bases from V and 5 bases from J, the junction contained 8 bases not matched to a gene. This CDR3 contains 14 residues. The CDR3 nucleotides read TGCGCCAGCTCATTGGGACAGGGGGGCGACGAGCAGTACTTC. This gives the protein CASSLGQGGDEQYF.

The V gene is TRBV15, the J gene TRBJ2-1, with 7 bases aligning to TRBD2. Germline V gene sequence: CDR1 LNHNV, CDR2 YYDKDF (reference sequence). Trimming cost V 1 base and J 8 bases; bases outside gene matches: 8. The CDR3 is 15 residues long. The CDR3 is CATSRAVKAGHEQFF. As DNA, the CDR3 is TGTGCCACCAGCAGAGCTGTGAAAGCGGGGCATGAGCAGTTCTTC.

As regards this clone: Additional DNA sequences in this sample encode the identical CDR3. The V gene is TRBV3-1 (or the pseudogene TRBV3-2), the J gene TRBJ1-2; no definite D call. The CDR3 extends over 14 amino acids. The V end was cut by 0 bases, the J end by 0 bases, with 5 bases between. Germline CDR1 and CDR2: LGHDT and YNNKEL (reference sequence). DNA for the CDR3: TGTGCCAGCAGCCAAGATCTTGCTAACTATGGCTACACCTTC. The encoded protein is CASSQDLANYGYTF.

V is TRBV3-1 (or the pseudogene TRBV3-2) and J is TRBJ1-2; 8 nucleotides line up with TRBD1. Per the germline V gene, CDR1 is LGHDT and CDR2 is YNNKEL (reference sequence). V lost 4 bases, J lost 7 bases, and 8 bases stayed unmatched. CDR3 length equals 14 residues. CDR3 DNA: TGTGCCAGCAGCCCCCGGACAGGGCTAAGTGGCTACACCTTC. Translating it yields CASSPRTGLSGYTF.

The gene calls are TRBV12-3 or TRBV12-4 and TRBJ2-2; TRBD1 is a possible D gene (6 bases). V shed 6 bases and J shed 5 bases, with 10 bases lying between them. This CDR3 region has 13 residues. The chain's CDR3 is CASSFTGTGELFF. CDR3 nucleotides: TGTGCCAGCAGCTTTACAGGGACCGGGGAGCTGTTTTTT.

This chain connects TRBV7-6 to TRBJ2-3; 8 nucleotides agree with TRBD2. This CDR3 region has 14 residues. Per germline, CDR1 SGHVS and CDR2 FNYEAQ. Trimming at V came to 0 bases and at J to 5 bases, leaving 1 base not matched to a gene. In DNA form, the CDR3 reads TGTGCCAGCAGCTTAGCCGGGGGGGAAGATACGCAGTATTTT. It yields the protein CASSLAGGEDTQYF.

This clone was detected a few times. This chain links TRBV28 with TRBJ1-6; 7 bases are a match to TRBD1. Germline V gene data show CDR1 as MDHEN and CDR2 as SYDVKM. This CDR3 has 14 residues. The J segment lost 9 bases and the V segment lost 5 bases, leaving 7 bases of the junction unmatched. Here the CDR3 DNA reads TGTGCCAGCAGTCTCCCCCAGGGGGTTTCACCCCTCCACTTT. Translating it yields CASSLPQGVSPLHF. Supplemented by reference TRBV28 and TRBJ1-6, the full variable domain reads DVKVTQSSRYLVKRTGEKVFLECVQDMDHENMFWYRQDPGLGLRLIYFSYDVKMKEKGDIPEGYSVSREKKERFSLILESASTNQTSMYLCASSLPQGVSPLHFGNGTRLTVT.

This clone has only a few counts. V usage is TRBV2 and J usage is TRBJ1-1, with a weak D call TRBD1 (5 bases). The CDR3 is 13 residues long. The germline CDR1 and CDR2 sequences are SNHLY and FYNNEI. With 3 bases removed from V and 6 bases from J, the gap between germline ends came to 11 bases. The CDR3 loop reads CASSDVRGSEAFF. The DNA of the CDR3 is TGTGCCAGCAGTGATGTTAGGGGCTCTGAAGCTTTCTTT.

The gene calls are TRBV11-3 and TRBJ2-2; D ambiguous. Per the germline V gene, CDR1 is SGHNT and CDR2 is YENEEA. Trimming took off 0 bases at V and 6 bases at J, with 8 bases between the two ends. CDR3 length: 14 amino acids. CDR3 nucleotide sequence: TGTGCCAGCAGCTTAGATGCCGGGTCCGGGGAGCTGTTTTTT. As protein: CASSLDAGSGELFF.